This T cell receptor beta chain is from a study of cytomegalovirus exposure and HLA in healthy donors (dated by TCRdb to about 2017). Regarding the research as a whole: According to an earlier analysis of several hundred of the donors, 200 million or so T cells yielded some 110 million unique TCR beta sequences and less than 300 Gb of sequence data. About 300 gigabases of sequencing data and approximately 91 million unique TCR sequences made up an early release that covered under 750 HLA-typed donors. Of the roughly 400 genotyped donors, 81% fell in the genetic ancestry cluster associated with self-reported Caucasian donors. The study aimed to test whether cataloging public T cell receptors could reveal signatures of past pathogen exposure. Using immunosequencing, the study profiled T cell repertoires from around 670 subjects and related those repertoires to cytomegalovirus serostatus. Along with the 666-subject first cohort, a separate validation cohort of over a hundred different subjects was used. High-throughput TCR immunosequencing, statistical association of individual TCRs with disease status, and machine learning were combined to predict cytomegalovirus infection status. A later analysis re-examined previously published TCR beta repertoires from more than 600 donors and added high-resolution HLA genotyping to investigate patterns of TCR occurrence. In the later analysis, no new phenotypic data were used to find candidate immune exposures; instead, reliance was placed on TCR beta sequences and their occurrence across donors. In an earlier analysis of roughly 540 of the donors, high-throughput TCR beta sequencing was used to judge whether each TCR beta V gene segment behaved as functional or pseudogenic. Alongside the repertoire data, information on donor age, sex, ethnicity and CMV serostatus was compiled. In a later genetic analysis, genome-wide SNP genotypes for about three fifths of the roughly 670 donors were used, and that subset was treated as a discovery cohort. Every discovery cohort repertoire had been produced on one sequencing platform. HLA typing included class I and class II loci at four-digit resolution. Typing coverage differed by locus: A, B, C, DRB1 and DQB1 were typed in about 620-640 donors, DQA1 in around 500, DPA1 in 600 to 610, and DPB1 in approximately 450. Because of strong linkage in the cohort, four or five DR-DQ haplotypes were treated as single units for association and clustering. Across some 400 genotyped donors of the cohort, an average of approximately 240,000 unique TCR beta nucleotide sequences per donor were sequenced, and around 20% of those sequences were non-productive. Study-wide findings and limitations: Strong co-occurrence of HLA alleles, especially DR and DQ, made assigning TCR associations to individual alleles difficult. In vitro tests confirmed that a few of the cytomegalovirus-associated TCR beta chains recognize cytomegalovirus antigens. This cohort had only TCR beta chains sequenced, and the lack of alpha or paired-chain data limited which features could be detected. A later genetic analysis reported fewer N-insertions in productive TCRs among donors in an Asian-associated ancestry cluster than the roughly 620-donor mean. The earlier analysis of 587 of the donors excluded approximately 17 rarely observed V segments, including chromosome 9 orphons, because counts were too low. The sequencing pipeline was judged likely to have produced a cluster of highly shared sequence variants as a technical artifact. Broadly in line with IMGT annotations, most TCR beta V segments showed up in productive rearrangements about 90% or about 30% of the time in an earlier analysis of around 550 of the donors. In a later analysis, about 16,000 TCR beta sequences were associated with specific HLA alleles at a false discovery rate of 0.05. In a later analysis, HLA-associated TCR beta chains showed more clonal expansion and lower generation probabilities than non-associated chains that were equally common. It was suggested by the authors that the approach could potentially be generalized to other disease states and immunological phenotypes. While some public TCRs were present in many individuals, most TCR sequences turned up only very rarely across donors. According to a later analysis, parvovirus B19, influenza, CMV and Epstein-Barr virus appeared linked to several top co-occurrence clusters. A further reported finding was that TCR beta sequences accurately predicted the HLA-A and HLA-B alleles for most subjects in the first cohort. Because HLA typing was unavailable for some donors at each locus, only the typed subset was used in association tests. Presence/absence analyses assumed roughly uniform sequencing depth across donors, an assumption that may not hold. Some IMGT-functional V segments, including TRBV6-2 and TRBV6-3, could not be distinguished by the 87-base-pair reads and were therefore excluded. A later analysis found that TCR association rates varied across HLA loci, with DRB1 alleles showing the most associated TCRs and HLA-C alleles the fewest. The only immune exposure information available for the cohort was CMV serostatus. In both the original and validation cohorts, the classifier was reported to diagnose cytomegalovirus status with high specificity and sensitivity. A later analysis found that most CMV-associated TCR beta chains appeared HLA-restricted, with HLA associations seemingly driven largely by CMV exposure. An association between a missense DCLRE1C variant and V-gene and J-gene trimming of TCR beta chains was found in a later genetic analysis and replicated in an independent cohort. Correlated functional status among segregating V segments might be attributable to linkage disequilibrium, but an unknown experimental factor could not be ruled out. A total of some 180 TCR beta chains were listed by the study as associated with cytomegalovirus.

The junction carries 16 bases between V and J, which are trimmed by 7 bases and 6 bases respectively. Its CDR3 holds 14 amino acids, cysteine through phenylalanine. Just CDR3 DNA is preserved here, 42 bases in frame from base 1. As encoded in the germline V gene, CDR1 is MDHEN while CDR2 is SYDVKM. This clone was seen more than once but under ten times. No cognate antigen has been identified for it. No per-base quality is available; no much larger clone lies one base away. In total, 666 healthy bone marrow donors made up the cohort. Cohort members were all nominally healthy when sampled, although unrecorded immune exposures were likely present. The donor tested CMV seronegative, placing the donor among the 350 to 400 seronegative members of the cohort. A peripheral blood sample was provided by each donor, and peripheral blood mononuclear cells were used for TCR beta sequencing. The Qiagen DNeasy Blood Extraction Kit was used to extract genomic DNA from the blood cell samples.

The protocol used for the library was the immunoSEQ multiplex PCR assay. For the multiplex PCR, a mixture combining 60 forward primers for TCR Vbeta segments and 13 reverse primers for TCR Jbeta segments was used. Amplification of the CDR3 region of rearranged TCR beta genes was performed with a multiplex PCR assay on genomic DNA. The amplified TCR beta libraries were sequenced on the Illumina HiSeq System as 87-base-pair reads. Per the source publication's procedure: In a later analysis, about 80 million unique TCR beta chains were counted across the roughly 610 repertoires, and roughly 11 million of these chains were shared by at least two donors. A nearest-neighbor algorithm error-corrected the raw reads and collapsed the reads into unique sequences, merging closely related sequences to remove PCR and sequencing errors. Alignment of CDR3 sequences to IMGT reference sequences was used to assign V, D and J gene segments. For a sequence to be retained, a match of at least six nucleotides to both a V gene segment and a J gene segment was required. Rearrangements were called productive when the CDR3 lacked stop codons and stayed in frame with V and J; all others were non-productive. Following IMGT convention, CDR3 was defined as the stretch from the second conserved V-encoded cysteine up to the conserved J-encoded phenylalanine. Sequences without an unambiguous match to a single V gene segment were excluded from the earlier analysis of 450 to 750 of the donors. An earlier analysis of around 600 of the donors classified V segments as functional when productive rearrangements were above 56.7% and as segregating when the standard deviation between donors was above 5%. A statistical classification framework was built for diagnosing cytomegalovirus status from the catalog of TCR beta chain sequences. In a later analysis, V and J genes were assigned by comparing TCR nucleotide sequences against IMGT/GENE-DB human TR gene sequences. In a later analysis, CDR3 sequences and most-parsimonious VDJ recombination scenarios were assigned using the TCRdist pipeline. In a later analysis, every TCR beta chain was defined by the combination of its CDR3 amino acid sequence and its V-gene family, and reads without a unique V-gene family were dropped. In a later analysis, several hundred highly shared, low-generation-probability nucleotide sequences were removed to address suspected cross-contamination and a sequencing artifact. For each public chain, a later analysis derived a clonal expansion index from normalized ranks of inferred template counts within each repertoire. In a later analysis, generation probabilities were computed using a VDJ recombination model fitted to out-of-frame rearrangements, and the results were checked against IGoR. In a later analysis, TCR-TCR, TCR-HLA and TCR-CMV co-occurrence was scored with hypergeometric tests, and a repertoire-size bias correction was applied to TCR pairs. False discovery rates were estimated in a later analysis by permuting HLA or CMV assignments 20 times. In a later analysis, co-occurring TCRs were grouped using DBSCAN, and TCRdist sequence similarity was added for clustering within HLA-allele-positive subsets. Co-occurrence clustering excluded repertoires with fewer than 30,000 or more than 120,000 public chains, plus five with anomalous nucleotide sharing. TCRdb retrieved this table from immuneACCESS and kept in-frame rearrangements only. Not all clones are present; in checked studies, unresolved V genes account for under half, and no reason is known for the remainder. V, J and clone size reflect that table, while D and trimming were determined from the DNA. Within this sample are 140,000 to 150,000 clones, with roughly 62% of them counted one time only. The ten largest clones add up to about 4.5% of the sample.

This chain is built from TRBV28 and TRBJ1-5; the D gene is perhaps TRBD1, on 6 matching bases. The sample consisted of PBMCs. This receptor was identified in a man aged 60 to 75 in good health and CMV-seronegative. The sequence in DNA is TGTGCCAGCACCCTAAGGGACATCGGTCAGCCCCAGCATTTT. This yields the protein CASTLRDIGQPQHF.